The 2 T cell receptor beta chains listed next were all sequenced from one sample in a study of shared clonotypes between healthy human individuals. Clones were read by immunoSEQ multiplex PCR, and TCRdb kept only the in-frame ones, dropping some. Of about 1.1 million clones listed, about four fifths are singletons. The sample taken for sequencing was memory CD4+ T cells from PBMCs. As for subset: CD45RA-negative fraction. These receptors were taken from a young man in good health. Some clones in this sample may be carry-over from other donors' samples.

This clone has just a few counts. The genes are TRBV19 and TRBJ2-2; D unresolved. This CDR3 has 12 residues. Germline V gene sequence: CDR1 LNHDA, CDR2 SQIVND (reference sequence). Trimming stripped 5 bases from V and 7 bases from J, with 8 bases between. CDR3 nucleotide sequence: TGTGCCAGTAGTTGGGCCCTCGGGGAGCTGTTTTTT. Protein sequence: CASSWALGELFF.

The sample holds a few counts of this clone. This chain links TRBV9 with TRBJ1-1; D possibly corresponds to TRBD1 (5 bases). CDR3 length equals 13 residues. Trimming removed 2 bases from V and 8 bases from J, with 13 bases in between. Germline V gene lookup returns CDR1 SGDLS and CDR2 YYNGEE. The CDR3 DNA reads as TGTGCCAGCAGCGTCTTGGACGAGGGGGAAGCTTTCTTT. This sequence encodes CASSVLDEGEAFF.